The 30 T cell receptor beta chains in this list originate from one sample, sequenced in a study of T cell responses to AZD1222 COVID-19 vaccine. Using immunoSEQ multiplex PCR, the repertoire was profiled, and TCRdb retains in-frame clones only, with some absent. The sample shows about 100,000 clones, 75% to 90% of them seen only once. The sequenced sample was peripheral blood, obtained 28 days after the second AZD1222 dose. Source of these receptors: an adult who received the AZD1222 COVID-19 vaccine.

The chain has TRBV14 and TRBJ2-5, with 13 nucleotides matching TRBD2. The ends lost 4 bases at V and 4 bases at J; junction bases unmatched: 9. This CDR3 region has 17 residues. Germline CDR1 and CDR2: SGHDN and FVKESK. The chain's CDR3 is CASSPRWTSGGRETQYF. The DNA of the CDR3 is TGTGCCAGCAGCCCCCGGTGGACTAGCGGGGGACGAGAGACCCAGTACTTC.

The chain links TRBV19 to TRBJ2-3, with 13 bases fitting TRBD2. Trimming cost V 6 bases and J 2 bases; bases outside gene matches: 5. The CDR3 is 16 amino acids. The germline CDR1 and CDR2 sequences are LNHDA and SQIVND (reference sequence). The CDR3 DNA sequence: TGTGCCAGTAGCAAACTAGCGGGAGGGGTCACAGATACGCAGTATTTT. Amino acid sequence: CASSKLAGGVTDTQYF.

J is TRBJ1-1 and V is TRBV7-9, with 8 positions matching TRBD1. V was clipped by 6 bases and J by 4 bases; unmatched bases: 7. The germline gives CDR1 SEHNR, CDR2 FQNEAQ (reference sequence). This CDR3 has 14 amino acids. This CDR3 reads CASSPQGVGTEAFF. CDR3 DNA: TGTGCCAGCAGTCCACAGGGGGTTGGCACTGAAGCTTTCTTT.

This clone occurred a few times. The V call is TRBV7-2, the J call TRBJ1-4, with unresolved D. This CDR3 region has 14 residues. Germline V gene data show CDR1 as SGHTA and CDR2 as FQGNSA. Between the trimmed V and J ends, which lost 1 base and 4 bases, there was a span of 7 bases. This CDR3 reads CASSLDWDNEKLFF. The CDR3, as DNA: TGTGCCAGCAGCTTAGATTGGGATAATGAAAAACTGTTTTTT.

The chain carries TRBV5-1 and TRBJ2-1; D may be TRBD2 (7 bases). The CDR3 has 15 residues. The germline V and J ends were trimmed by 1 base and 10 bases, with 18 bases remaining between them. The germline V gene encodes CDR1 SGHRS and CDR2 YFSETQ. The CDR3 loop reads CASSLTWEGTLEQFF. The DNA of the CDR3 is TGCGCCAGCAGCTTGACCTGGGAGGGGACACTAGAGCAGTTCTTC.

The chain employs TRBV18 and TRBJ1-1; no clear D gene. CDR1 and CDR2 from the germline V gene are KGHSH and LQKENI. Deletions cut 3 bases from V and 2 bases from J, with 7 bases between. This CDR3 comprises 13 residues. The CDR3 spells CASSPGANTEAFF. CDR3 bases: TGTGCCAGCTCACCGGGAGCAAACACTGAAGCTTTCTTT.

DNA of the CDR3: TGCAGTGCCCGGTTGGGCGATACGCAGTATTTT. Protein sequence: CSARLGDTQYF. The chain couples TRBV20-1 to TRBJ2-3; no clear D. CDR1 and CDR2 from the germline V gene are DFQATT and SNEGSKA (reference sequence). Deletions cut 6 bases from V and 6 bases from J, with 10 bases between. The CDR3 runs to 11 residues.

The chain has TRBV9 and TRBJ2-2, with D hard to call. V lost 0 bases and J lost 7, with 7 bases in between. From germline, CDR1 is SGDLS and CDR2 YYNGEE. The CDR3 sequence is 13 residues long. Here the CDR3 reads CASSVESVGELFF. In DNA, the CDR3 is TGTGCCAGCAGCGTAGAGTCAGTCGGGGAGCTGTTTTTT.

The J gene is TRBJ2-2, the V gene TRBV19; TRBD2 agrees at 8 bases. CDR1 and CDR2 from the germline V gene are LNHDA and SQIVND (reference sequence). The CDR3 sequence is 16 residues long. Unmatched junction bases numbered 9, after V lost 4 bases and J lost 5 bases. The CDR3 DNA reads as TGTGCCAGTAGTAGGGGAGCGGGAGTTAGTACCGGGGAGCTGTTTTTT. Protein: CASSRGAGVSTGELFF.

This clone was seen more than once but under ten times. V gene TRBV6-5 combines with J gene TRBJ2-6; possibly TRBD1 for D (5 bases). This CDR3 is 14 amino acids long. Germline CDR1 reads MNHEY; CDR2 reads SVGAGI. Trimming removed 10 bases at V and 0 bases at J, with 10 bases between. The CDR3 DNA reads as TGTGCCAACGGACATGTCTCTGGGGCCAACGTCCTGACTTTC. Protein product: CANGHVSGANVLTF.

The chain carries TRBV7-9 and TRBJ2-3; 11 bases fit TRBD2. CDR1 and CDR2 (germline): SEHNR, FQNEAQ (reference sequence). Trimming took 5 bases from V and 2 from J; bases not matched to a gene: 6. The length of the CDR3 is 16 residues. The CDR3 sequence: CASSRLAGTNTDTQYF. CDR3 nucleotides: TGTGCCAGCAGCAGACTAGCGGGGACGAACACAGATACGCAGTATTTT.

This clone showed up just a few times. The CDR3 nucleotides are TGTGCCAGCTCACCACTCCGTGGGAACCTTTTCAGAGCAGATACGCAGTATTTT. It specifies CASSPLRGNLFRADTQYF. The chain uses TRBV18 and TRBJ2-3; no definite D call. The CDR3 runs to 18 residues. Germline CDR1 KGHSH, CDR2 LQKENI. V was shortened by 1 base and J by 4 bases, with 21 bases between the two germline ends.

The rearrangement joins TRBV6-5 to TRBJ1-2; D is unresolved. The CDR3 runs 14 residues. In germline, CDR1 is MNHEY, CDR2 SVGAGI. V dropped 3 bases and J dropped 5 bases, with 13 bases sitting between them. The CDR3 region is CASSYVGRGYGYTF. In nucleotides, the CDR3 is TGTGCCAGCAGTTATGTGGGCAGAGGGTATGGCTACACCTTC.

This clone appeared a single time. The CDR3 is CASSEDTVDLYGYTF. The DNA of the CDR3 is TGTGCCAGCAGTGAAGATACAGTAGATCTCTATGGCTACACCTTC. J is TRBJ1-2 and V is TRBV6-1; D gene ambiguous. V shed 1 base and J shed 4 bases, with 13 bases lying between them. The CDR3 consists of 15 residues. The germline V gene has CDR1 MNHNS and CDR2 SASEGT.

The rearrangement uses TRBV11-2 and TRBJ2-2; either TRBD1 or TRBD2 may supply D (5 bases each). This CDR3 has 13 residues. The germline CDR1 and CDR2 sequences are SGHAT and FQNNGV. V was clipped by 6 bases and J by 9 bases, with 14 bases between them. The CDR3 loop is CASSWDPPRELFF. Written as DNA, the CDR3 is TGTGCCAGCAGTTGGGACCCTCCTAGGGAGCTGTTTTTT.

V gene TRBV7-3 combines with J gene TRBJ1-1, with D hard to call. Trimming cost V 5 bases and J 1 base, with 11 bases left between them. Looked up from germline, CDR1 is SGHTA and CDR2 is FQGTGA. This CDR3 is built from 14 residues. The DNA for the CDR3 is TGTGCCAGCAGCCCGGCGCGGGGGAACACTGAAGCTTTCTTT. Its translation: CASSPARGNTEAFF. The full variable domain, its missing parts supplied by reference TRBV7-3 and TRBJ1-1, is GAGVSQTPSNKVTEKGKYVELRCDPISGHTALYWYRQSLGQGPEFLIYFQGTGAADDSGLPNDRFFAVRPEGSVSTLKIQRTERGDSAVYLCASSPARGNTEAFFGQGTRLTVV.

This rearrangement joins TRBV4-2 to TRBJ2-7; TRBD1 matches at 9 bases. This CDR3 is 15 amino acids long. Germline values: CDR1 LGHNA, CDR2 YNFKEQ. V trimming: 0 bases; J trimming: 3 bases; junction bases outside the gene matches: 3. CDR3 sequence: CASSQEVGQGYEQYF. CDR3 coding DNA: TGTGCCAGCAGCCAAGAGGTGGGACAGGGCTACGAGCAGTACTTC.

This clone appeared once. The J gene is TRBJ2-3, the V gene TRBV29-1; 7 nucleotides align to TRBD2. V shed 8 bases, J shed 8 bases, and the junction held 7 bases outside the gene matches. This CDR3 contains 11 residues. The germline V gene encodes CDR1 SQVTM and CDR2 ANQGSEA. The CDR3 sequence is CSFRGGRTQYF. The CDR3 DNA sequence: TGCAGCTTCCGGGGAGGGCGTACGCAGTATTTT.

The V gene is TRBV7-8, the J gene TRBJ1-5; D is unclear. The germline CDR1 and CDR2 sequences are SGHVS and FQNEAQ. This CDR3 has 16 amino acids. Trimming removed 4 bases at V and 5 bases at J, with 18 bases between. The CDR3 DNA follows: TGTGCCAGCAGCTCGTATGGCTCGAGTAGGGATCAGCCCCAGCATTTT. Its protein is CASSSYGSSRDQPQHF.

This sequence joins TRBV3-1 (or the pseudogene TRBV3-2) and TRBJ1-5, with D possibly being TRBD1 (5 bases). The ends were cut back, 3 bases at V and 5 bases at J, with 14 bases in the middle. Per germline, CDR1 LGHDT and CDR2 YNNKEL (reference sequence). CDR3 length: 15 residues. The CDR3 region is CASSQDKGRDQPQHF. The CDR3 DNA reads TGTGCCAGCAGCCAGGACAAGGGTAGGGATCAGCCCCAGCATTTT.

This rearrangement joins TRBV30 to TRBJ2-2, with 10 nucleotides matching TRBD2. The CDR3 covers 17 residues. Germline V gives CDR1 GTSNPN, CDR2 SVGIG (reference sequence). Here the CDR3 reads CALASGGFDGNTGELFF. CDR3 DNA: TGTGCTTTGGCTAGCGGGGGTTTTGATGGGAACACCGGGGAGCTGTTTTTT.

This clone was detected a few times. The gene calls are TRBV15 and TRBJ1-1, with 7 bases that match TRBD1. Germline CDR1 is LNHNV and CDR2 is YYDKDF (reference sequence). This CDR3 is 18 amino acids long. V trimming: 0 bases; J trimming: 3 bases; junction bases outside the gene matches: 13. The CDR3 loop reads CATSRDKTGYRRDTEAFF. Written as DNA, the CDR3 is TGTGCCACCAGCAGAGATAAGACAGGGTATCGTCGGGACACTGAAGCTTTCTTT.

The rearrangement joins TRBV20-1 to TRBJ2-1; D ambiguous. CDR3 size: 10 residues. From germline, CDR1 is DFQATT and CDR2 SNEGSKA (reference sequence). The V and J ends lost 4 bases and 8 bases respectively, with 6 bases between them. The chain's CDR3 is CSATFHEQFF. The CDR3 DNA sequence: TGCAGTGCTACTTTCCATGAGCAGTTCTTC.

This clone was seen a handful of times. V is TRBV7-9 and J is TRBJ1-1; D is ambiguous. Per germline, CDR1 SEHNR and CDR2 FQNEAQ (reference sequence). V gave up 10 bases and J gave up 11 bases, with 20 bases separating them. CDR3 length: 12 residues. The DNA of the CDR3 is TGTGCCACCTCGCGTGCTGCTGGGTCGGCTTTCTTT. Its translation: CATSRAAGSAFF.

The V call is TRBV27, the J call TRBJ1-4, with unresolved D. This CDR3 is 16 amino acids long. Germline values: CDR1 MNHEY, CDR2 SMNVEV (reference sequence). V lost 7 bases and J 0 bases, leaving 15 bases between the germline ends. CDR3 nucleotides: TGTGCCAGCACCACGAGGTGGTCTACAACTAATGAAAAACTGTTTTTT. This translates into CASTTRWSTTNEKLFF.

This clone was counted only a few times. The V gene is TRBV5-1, the J gene TRBJ1-2, with D perhaps TRBD1 (5 bases). The V gene's germline CDR1 is SGHRS and CDR2 YFSETQ. Trimming shortened V by 0 bases and J by 3 bases, and 12 bases separated the two germline ends. This CDR3 region has 15 residues. The CDR3 DNA is TGCGCCAGCAGCTTGGATGGGGGAGGGGACTATGGCTACACCTTC. Protein product: CASSLDGGGDYGYTF.

CDR3 bases: TGTGCCAGCAGCTCGGACGGGTCTGGGGCCAACGTCCTGACTTTC. It yields the protein CASSSDGSGANVLTF. The chain couples TRBV7-3 to TRBJ2-6; D not resolved. The CDR3 is 15 residues long. Trimming pared 4 bases from V and 1 base from J, leaving 8 bases between. Looked up from germline, CDR1 is SGHTA and CDR2 is FQGTGA.

The chain employs TRBV5-1 and TRBJ1-1; 11 nucleotides line up with TRBD1. Germline values: CDR1 SGHRS, CDR2 YFSETQ. J gave up 6 bases and V 4 bases, and 5 bases lay outside the gene matches. This CDR3 contains 14 residues. CDR3 amino acids: CASSRGQGDSEAFF. CDR3 in DNA: TGCGCCAGCAGCAGGGGACAGGGGGACTCTGAAGCTTTCTTT.

This clone showed up just once. The chain has TRBV12-3 or TRBV12-4 and TRBJ1-5; D ambiguous. V was cut by 7 bases and J by 7 bases, with 8 bases left in between. The CDR3 runs 11 residues. In nucleotides, the CDR3 is TGTGCCAGCAACGCGGGACAGCCCCAGCATTTT. Translated: CASNAGQPQHF.

This sequence joins TRBV29-1 and TRBJ2-6; 7 bases are shared with TRBD1. Trimming removed 6 bases from V and 0 bases from J; junction bases left unmatched: 8. The CDR3 is made up of 16 amino acids. Germline V gives CDR1 SQVTM, CDR2 ANQGSEA. CDR3 amino acids: CSVAGTANSGANVLTF. The CDR3 coding sequence is TGCAGCGTCGCCGGGACAGCAAACTCTGGGGCCAACGTCCTGACTTTC.